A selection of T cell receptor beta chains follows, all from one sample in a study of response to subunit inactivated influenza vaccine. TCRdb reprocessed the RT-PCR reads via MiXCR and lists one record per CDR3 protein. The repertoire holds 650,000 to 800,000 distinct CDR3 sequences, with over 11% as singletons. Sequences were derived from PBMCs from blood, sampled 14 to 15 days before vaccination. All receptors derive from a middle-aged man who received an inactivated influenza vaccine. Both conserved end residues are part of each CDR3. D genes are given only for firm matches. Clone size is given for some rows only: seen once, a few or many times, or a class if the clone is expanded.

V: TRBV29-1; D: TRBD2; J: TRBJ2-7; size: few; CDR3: CSVGHGLAGAYEQYF; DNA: TGCAGCGTTGGACACGGACTAGCGGGAGCTTACGAGCAGTACTTC
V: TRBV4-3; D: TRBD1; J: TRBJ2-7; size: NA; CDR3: CASSLGTGDYELYF; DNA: TGCGCCAGCAGCCTAGGGACAGGGGACTACGAGCTGTACTTC
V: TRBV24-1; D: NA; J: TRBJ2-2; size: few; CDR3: CATSDRVTGELFF; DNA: TGTGCCACCAGTGACAGGGTCACCGGGGAGCTGTTTTTT
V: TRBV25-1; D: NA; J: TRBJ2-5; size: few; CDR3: CARFARHREETQYF; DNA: TGTGCCAGGTTCGCCCGACACCGCGAGGAGACCCAGTACTTC
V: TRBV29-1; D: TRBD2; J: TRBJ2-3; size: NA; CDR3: CSVVRGSGLAGPTDTQYF; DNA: TGCAGCGTTGTTAGGGGGAGCGGACTAGCGGGGCCCACAGATACGCAGTATTTT
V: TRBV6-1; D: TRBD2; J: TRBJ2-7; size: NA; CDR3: CASSEGGGLLSYEQYF; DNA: TGTGCCAGCAGTGAAGGTGGGGGACTACTCTCCTACGAGCAGTACTTC
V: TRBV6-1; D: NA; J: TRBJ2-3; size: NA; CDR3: CATNSYPIRRRVVGSTDTQYF; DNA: TGTGCCACCAACTCGTATCCCATCCGGCGCAGGGTGGTTGGTAGCACAGATACGCAGTATTTT
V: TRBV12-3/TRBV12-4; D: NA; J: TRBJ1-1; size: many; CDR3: CASRLGAEAFF; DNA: TGTGCCAGCAGGCTCGGGGCTGAAGCTTTCTTT
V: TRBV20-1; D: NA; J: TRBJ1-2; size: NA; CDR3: CSAKDSFKYGYTF; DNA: TGCAGTGCTAAGGACAGTTTTAAATATGGCTACACCTTC
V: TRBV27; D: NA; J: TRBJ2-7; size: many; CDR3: CASSLSGVSYEQYF; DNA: TGTGCCAGCAGTTTATCAGGGGTTAGCTACGAGCAGTACTTC
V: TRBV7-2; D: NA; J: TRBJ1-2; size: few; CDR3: CASVLLGMGASGYTF; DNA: TGTGCCAGCGTCCTTTTAGGGATGGGCGCGTCTGGCTACACCTTC
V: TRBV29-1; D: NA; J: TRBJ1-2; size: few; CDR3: CSVSRTDYGYTF; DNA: TGCAGCGTTTCCCGGACGGACTATGGCTACACCTTC
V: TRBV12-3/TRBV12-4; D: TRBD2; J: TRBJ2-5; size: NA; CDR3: CASSLGDSGRAEETQYF; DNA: TGTGCCAGCAGTTTAGGCGATAGCGGGAGGGCCGAGGAGACCCAGTACTTC
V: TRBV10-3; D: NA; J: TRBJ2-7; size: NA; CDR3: CATMAGVGEQYF; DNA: TGTGCCACCATGGCAGGGGTTGGCGAGCAGTACTTC
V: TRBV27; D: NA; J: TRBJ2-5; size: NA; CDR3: CASSPYGLGGSETQYF; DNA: TGTGCCAGCAGTCCCTATGGACTAGGGGGTTCAGAGACCCAGTACTTC
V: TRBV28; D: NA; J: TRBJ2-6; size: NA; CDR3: CASNLSGVTGANVLTF; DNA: TGTGCCAGCAATCTTTCAGGGGTGACTGGGGCCAACGTCCTGACTTTC
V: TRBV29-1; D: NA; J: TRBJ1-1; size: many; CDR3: CSVTEGYTEAFF; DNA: TGCAGCGTCACTGAGGGGTACACTGAAGCTTTCTTT
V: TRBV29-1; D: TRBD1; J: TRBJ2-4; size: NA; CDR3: CSVVKGQVGDIQYF; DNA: TGCAGCGTTGTTAAGGGACAGGTCGGGGACATTCAGTACTTC
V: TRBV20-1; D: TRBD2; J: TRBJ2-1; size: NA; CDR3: CSASLAGNNEQFF; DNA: TGCAGTGCTAGTCTAGCGGGAAACAATGAGCAGTTCTTC
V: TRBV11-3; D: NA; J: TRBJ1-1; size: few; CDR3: CASSPSSNTEAFF; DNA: TGTGCCAGCAGCCCGAGCTCGAACACTGAAGCTTTCTTT
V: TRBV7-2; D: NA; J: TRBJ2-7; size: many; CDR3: CASSLRQTYEQYF; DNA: TGTGCCAGCAGCTTGAGACAAACCTACGAGCAGTACTTC
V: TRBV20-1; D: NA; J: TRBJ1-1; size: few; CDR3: CSALGLVNTEAFF; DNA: TGCAGTGCTCTGGGGCTCGTGAACACTGAAGCTTTCTTT
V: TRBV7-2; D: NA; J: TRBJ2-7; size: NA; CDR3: CASSPSPAQGYEQYF; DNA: TGTGCCAGCAGCCCTTCCCCCGCACAGGGCTACGAGCAGTACTTC
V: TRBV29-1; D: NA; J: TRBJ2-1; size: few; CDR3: CSGSASSYNEQFF; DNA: TGCAGCGGCAGCGCCTCGTCCTACAATGAGCAGTTCTTC
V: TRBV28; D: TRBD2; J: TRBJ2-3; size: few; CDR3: CASSLVRALAGGPQVPTDTQYF; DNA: TGTGCCAGCAGTTTAGTCCGAGCGCTAGCGGGAGGGCCGCAAGTCCCCACAGATACGCAGTATTTT
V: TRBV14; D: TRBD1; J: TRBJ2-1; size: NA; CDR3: CASSHRQGAAGEQFF; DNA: TGTGCCAGCAGCCATCGGCAGGGGGCTGCCGGTGAGCAGTTCTTC
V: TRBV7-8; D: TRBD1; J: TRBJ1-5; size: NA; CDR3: CASSLDETGRGSGPQHF; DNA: TGTGCCAGCAGCTTAGACGAGACAGGGAGGGGCAGCGGGCCCCAGCATTTT
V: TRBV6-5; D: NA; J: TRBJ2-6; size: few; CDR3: CASSLDRSSGANVLTF; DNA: TGTGCCAGCAGTTTAGACCGGAGCTCTGGGGCCAACGTCCTGACTTTC
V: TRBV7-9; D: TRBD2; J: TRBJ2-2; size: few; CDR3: CASNSGDTGELFF; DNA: TGTGCCAGTAATAGCGGGGACACCGGGGAGCTGTTTTTT
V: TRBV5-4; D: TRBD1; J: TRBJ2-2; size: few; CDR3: CASRGGDRANTGELFF; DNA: TGTGCCAGCAGGGGGGGGGACAGGGCGAACACCGGGGAGCTGTTTTTT
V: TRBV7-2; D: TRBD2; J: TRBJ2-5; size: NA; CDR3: CASSSRLAGETQYF; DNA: TGTGCCAGCAGCTCTCGACTAGCGGGAGAGACCCAGTACTTC
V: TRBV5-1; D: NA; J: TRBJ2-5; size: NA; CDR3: CASSFGLGRITMVETQYF; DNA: TGCGCCAGCAGCTTTGGATTGGGCAGGATAACGATGGTAGAGACCCAGTACTTC
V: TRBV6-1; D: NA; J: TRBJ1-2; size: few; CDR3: CASRGTSYGYTF; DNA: TGTGCCAGCAGGGGGACTTCGTATGGCTACACCTTC
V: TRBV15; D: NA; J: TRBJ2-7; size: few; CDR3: CATSRDLGYYEQYF; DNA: TGTGCCACCAGCAGAGATTTAGGTTACTACGAGCAGTACTTC
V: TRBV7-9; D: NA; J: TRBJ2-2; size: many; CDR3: CASSLARTSKDGELFF; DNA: TGTGCCAGCAGCTTAGCCCGTACTAGTAAGGACGGGGAGCTGTTTTTT
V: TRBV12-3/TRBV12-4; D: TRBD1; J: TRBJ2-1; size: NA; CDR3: CASSWGTGPYNEQFF; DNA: TGTGCCAGCAGTTGGGGGACAGGGCCTTACAATGAGCAGTTCTTC
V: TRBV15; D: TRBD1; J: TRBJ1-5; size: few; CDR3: CATKLDRGGNQPQHF; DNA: TGTGCCACCAAGTTGGACAGGGGAGGAAATCAGCCCCAGCATTTT
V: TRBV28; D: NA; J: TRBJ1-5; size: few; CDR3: CASSFLTNQPQHF; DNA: TGTGCCAGCAGTTTTTTGACTAATCAGCCCCAGCATTTT
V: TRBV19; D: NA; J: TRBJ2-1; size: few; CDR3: CASSTRQVYNEQFF; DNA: TGTGCCAGTAGTACCAGACAGGTGTACAATGAGCAGTTCTTC
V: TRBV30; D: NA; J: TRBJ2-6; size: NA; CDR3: CAWTIGAGANVLTF; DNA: TGTGCCTGGACCATAGGAGCTGGGGCCAACGTCCTGACTTTC
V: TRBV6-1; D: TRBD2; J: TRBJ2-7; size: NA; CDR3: CASSKLAGPSYEQYF; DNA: TGTGCCAGCAGTAAATTAGCGGGGCCCTCCTACGAGCAGTACTTC
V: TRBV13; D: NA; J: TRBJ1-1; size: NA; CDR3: CASRTTEYTEAFF; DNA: TGTGCCAGCAGGACCACAGAATACACTGAAGCTTTCTTT
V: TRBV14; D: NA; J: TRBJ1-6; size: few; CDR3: CASKRQVGDNSPLHF; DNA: TGTGCCAGCAAGAGGCAGGTCGGGGATAATTCACCCCTCCACTTT
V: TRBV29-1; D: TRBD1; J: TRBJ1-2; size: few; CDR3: CSVERTGGFLYGYTF; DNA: TGCAGCGTTGAAAGGACAGGGGGATTTTTGTATGGCTACACCTTC
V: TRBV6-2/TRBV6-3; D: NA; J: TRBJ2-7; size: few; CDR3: CASSKTGLEQYF; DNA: TGTGCCAGCAGTAAAACAGGGCTCGAGCAGTACTTC
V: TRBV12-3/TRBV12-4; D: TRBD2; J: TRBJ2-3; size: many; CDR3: CASSFRAGGTTQYF; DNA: TGTGCCAGCAGTTTTCGAGCGGGGGGGACTACGCAGTATTTT
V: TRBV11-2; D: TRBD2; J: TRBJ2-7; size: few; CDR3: CASSWQRDSSYEQYF; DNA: TGTGCCAGCAGCTGGCAGCGGGATAGCTCCTACGAGCAGTACTTC
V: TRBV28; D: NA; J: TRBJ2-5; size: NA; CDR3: CASRLGVPGETQYF; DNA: TGTGCCAGCAGATTGGGAGTACCCGGAGAGACCCAGTACTTC
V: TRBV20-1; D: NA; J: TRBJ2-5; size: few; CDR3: CSAESIIPGPAETQYF; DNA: TGCAGTGCCGAGTCAATCATCCCGGGCCCAGCAGAGACCCAGTACTTC
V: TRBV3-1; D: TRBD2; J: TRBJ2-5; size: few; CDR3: CASSPLASGLRKTQYF; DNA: TGTGCCAGCAGCCCGCTGGCTAGCGGCCTTCGGAAGACCCAGTACTTC
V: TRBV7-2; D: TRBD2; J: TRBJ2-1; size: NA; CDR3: CAISHGLAGDYEQFF; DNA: TGTGCCATCAGCCACGGACTAGCGGGAGATTATGAGCAGTTCTTC
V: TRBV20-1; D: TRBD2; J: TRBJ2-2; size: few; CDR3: CSATGGRGTGELFF; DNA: TGCAGTGCTACGGGAGGCCGGGGCACCGGGGAGCTGTTTTTT
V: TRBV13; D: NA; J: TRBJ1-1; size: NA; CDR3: CASSFKQARNTEAFF; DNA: TGTGCCAGCAGCTTCAAACAGGCGCGGAACACTGAAGCTTTCTTT
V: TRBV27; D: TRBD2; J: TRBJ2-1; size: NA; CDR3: CASSLGTSGKNEQFF; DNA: TGTGCCAGCAGTCTCGGGACTAGCGGGAAGAATGAGCAGTTCTTC